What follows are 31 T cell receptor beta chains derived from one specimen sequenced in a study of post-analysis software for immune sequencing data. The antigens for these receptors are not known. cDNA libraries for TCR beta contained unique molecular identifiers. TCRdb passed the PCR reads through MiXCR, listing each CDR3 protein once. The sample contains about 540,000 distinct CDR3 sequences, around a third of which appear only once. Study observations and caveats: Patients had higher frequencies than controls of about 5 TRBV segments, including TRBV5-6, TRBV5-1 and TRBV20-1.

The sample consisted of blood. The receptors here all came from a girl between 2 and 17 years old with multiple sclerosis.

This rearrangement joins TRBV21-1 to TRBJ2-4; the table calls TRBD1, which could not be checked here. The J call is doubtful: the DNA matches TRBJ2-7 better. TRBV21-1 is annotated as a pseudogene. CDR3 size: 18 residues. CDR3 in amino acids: CASSRFFPGGFRAHEQYF. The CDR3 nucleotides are TGTGCCAGCAGCCGATTCTTCCCGGGGGGGTTTCGAGCCCACGAGCAGTACTTC.

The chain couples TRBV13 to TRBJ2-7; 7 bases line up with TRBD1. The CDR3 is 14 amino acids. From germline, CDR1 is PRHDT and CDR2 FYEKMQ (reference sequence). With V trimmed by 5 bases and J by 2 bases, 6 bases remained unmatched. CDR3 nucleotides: TGTGCCAGCAGCCAAACAGGGGTTCCCTACGAGCAGTACTTC. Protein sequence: CASSQTGVPYEQYF.

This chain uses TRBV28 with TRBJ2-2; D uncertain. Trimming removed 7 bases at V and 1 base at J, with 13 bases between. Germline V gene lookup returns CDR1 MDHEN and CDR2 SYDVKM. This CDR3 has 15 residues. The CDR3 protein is CASNAGGWNTGELFF. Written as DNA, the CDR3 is TGTGCCAGCAATGCCGGTGGGTGGAACACCGGGGAGCTGTTTTTT.

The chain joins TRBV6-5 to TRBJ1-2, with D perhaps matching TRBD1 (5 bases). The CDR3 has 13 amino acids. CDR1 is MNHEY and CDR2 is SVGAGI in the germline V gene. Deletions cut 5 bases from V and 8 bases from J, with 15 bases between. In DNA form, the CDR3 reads TGTGCCAGCAGTGCTCCAGGGTTGGGCGGCTACACCTTC. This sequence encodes CASSAPGLGGYTF.

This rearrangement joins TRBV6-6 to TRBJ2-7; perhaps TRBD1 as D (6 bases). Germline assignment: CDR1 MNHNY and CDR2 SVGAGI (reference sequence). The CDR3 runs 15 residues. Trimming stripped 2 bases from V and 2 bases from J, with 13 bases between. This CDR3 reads CASSYGTGLTYEQYF. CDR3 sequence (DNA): TGTGCCAGCAGTTACGGTACAGGGCTGACCTACGAGCAGTACTTC.

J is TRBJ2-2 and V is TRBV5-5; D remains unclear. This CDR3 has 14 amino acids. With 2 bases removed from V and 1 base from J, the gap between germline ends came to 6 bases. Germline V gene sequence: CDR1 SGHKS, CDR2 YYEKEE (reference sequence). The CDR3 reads CASSFRMNTGELFF. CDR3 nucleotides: TGTGCCAGCAGCTTTCGGATGAACACCGGGGAGCTGTTTTTT.

CDR3 in amino acids: CASSQAGTASEQYF. DNA of the CDR3: TGTGCCAGCAGCCAAGCCGGGACGGCCTCGGAGCAGTACTTC. The rearrangement links TRBV3-1 to TRBJ2-7; D may correspond to TRBD1 or TRBD2 (5 bases each). This CDR3 is 14 amino acids long. The germline V gene encodes CDR1 LGHDT and CDR2 YNNKEL (reference sequence). V was pared by 1 base and J by 7 bases, with 14 bases between.

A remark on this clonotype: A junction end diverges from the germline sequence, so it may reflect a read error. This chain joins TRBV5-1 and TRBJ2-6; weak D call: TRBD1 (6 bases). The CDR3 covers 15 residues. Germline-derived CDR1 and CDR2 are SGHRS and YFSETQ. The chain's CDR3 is CASSPGDSGANVRTF. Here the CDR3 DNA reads TGCGCCAGCAGCCCAGGGGATTCTGGGGCCAACGTCCGGACTTTC.

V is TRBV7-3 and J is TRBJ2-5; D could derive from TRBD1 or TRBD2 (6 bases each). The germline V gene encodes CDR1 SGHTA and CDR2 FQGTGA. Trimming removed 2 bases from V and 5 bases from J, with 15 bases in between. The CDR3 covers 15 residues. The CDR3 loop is CASSLAGGAGETQYF. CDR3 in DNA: TGTGCCAGCAGCTTAGCCGGGGGCGCGGGGGAGACCCAGTACTTC.

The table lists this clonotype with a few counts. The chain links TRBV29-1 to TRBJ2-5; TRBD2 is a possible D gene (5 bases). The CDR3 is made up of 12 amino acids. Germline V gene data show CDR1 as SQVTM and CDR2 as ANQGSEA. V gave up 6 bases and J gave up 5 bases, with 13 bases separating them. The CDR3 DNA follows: TGCAGCGTCCAAGCGGATCGGGAGACCCAGTACTTC. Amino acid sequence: CSVQADRETQYF. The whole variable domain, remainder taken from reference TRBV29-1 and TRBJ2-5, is SAVISQKPSRDICQRGTSLTIQCQVDSQVTMMFWYRQQPGQSLTLIATANQGSEATYESGFVIDKFPISRPNLTFSTLTVSNMSPEDSSIYLCSVQADRETQYFGPGTRLLVL.

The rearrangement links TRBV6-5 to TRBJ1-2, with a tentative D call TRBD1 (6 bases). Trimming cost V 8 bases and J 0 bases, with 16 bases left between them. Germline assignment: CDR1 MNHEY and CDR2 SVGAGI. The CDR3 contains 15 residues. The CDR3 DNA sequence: TGTGCCAGCTCAAGGGGGGGGGAGGCTAACTATGGCTACACCTTC. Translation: CASSRGGEANYGYTF.

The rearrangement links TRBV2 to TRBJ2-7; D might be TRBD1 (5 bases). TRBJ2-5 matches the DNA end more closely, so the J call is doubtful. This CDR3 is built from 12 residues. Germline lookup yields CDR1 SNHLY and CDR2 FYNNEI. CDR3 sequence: CASTRAVETQYF. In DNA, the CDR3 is TGTGCCAGCACCAGGGCGGTAGAGACCCAGTACTTC.

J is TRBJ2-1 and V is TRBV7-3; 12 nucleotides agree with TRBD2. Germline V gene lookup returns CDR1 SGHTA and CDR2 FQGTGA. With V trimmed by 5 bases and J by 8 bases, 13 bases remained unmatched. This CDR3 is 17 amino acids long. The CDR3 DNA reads TGTGCCAGCAGCCCAGCGGGGCTAGCGGGGGGGAACTATGAGCAGTTCTTC. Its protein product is CASSPAGLAGGNYEQFF.

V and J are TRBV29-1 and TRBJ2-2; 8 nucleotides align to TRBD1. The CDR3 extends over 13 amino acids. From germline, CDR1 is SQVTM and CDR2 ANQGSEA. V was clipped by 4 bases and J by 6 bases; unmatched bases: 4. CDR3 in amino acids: CSVGQGAPGELFF. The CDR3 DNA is TGCAGCGTTGGGCAGGGGGCGCCCGGGGAGCTGTTTTTT.

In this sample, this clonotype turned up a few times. The CDR3: CASSESRGPRDTQYF. Written as DNA, the CDR3 is TGCGCCAGCAGTGAGTCTCGAGGGCCTAGAGATACGCAGTATTTT. The gene calls are TRBV10-1 and TRBJ2-3; D possibly corresponds to TRBD2 (5 bases). V was cut by 0 bases and J by 5 bases, with 12 bases left in between. This CDR3 is built from 15 residues. Germline V gene lookup returns CDR1 WNHNN and CDR2 SYGVQD (reference sequence).

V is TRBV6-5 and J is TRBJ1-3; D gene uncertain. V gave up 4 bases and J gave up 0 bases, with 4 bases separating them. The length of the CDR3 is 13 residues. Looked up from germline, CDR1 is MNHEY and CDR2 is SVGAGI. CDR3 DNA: TGTGCCAGCAGTTTCAACTCTGGAAACACCATATATTTT. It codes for CASSFNSGNTIYF.

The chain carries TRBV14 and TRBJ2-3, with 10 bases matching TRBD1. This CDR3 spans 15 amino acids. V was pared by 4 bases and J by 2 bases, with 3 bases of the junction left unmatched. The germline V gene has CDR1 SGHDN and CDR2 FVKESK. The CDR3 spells CASSRTGGNTDTQYF. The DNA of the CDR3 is TGTGCCAGCAGCCGGACAGGGGGGAACACAGATACGCAGTATTTT.

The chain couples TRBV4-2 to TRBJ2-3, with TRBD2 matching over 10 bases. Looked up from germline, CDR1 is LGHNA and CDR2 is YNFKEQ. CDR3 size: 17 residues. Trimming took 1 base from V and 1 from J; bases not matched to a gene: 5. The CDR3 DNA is TGTGCCAGCAGCCAAGTCGGGACTAGCGAAGGCACAGATACGCAGTATTTT. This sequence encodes CASSQVGTSEGTDTQYF.

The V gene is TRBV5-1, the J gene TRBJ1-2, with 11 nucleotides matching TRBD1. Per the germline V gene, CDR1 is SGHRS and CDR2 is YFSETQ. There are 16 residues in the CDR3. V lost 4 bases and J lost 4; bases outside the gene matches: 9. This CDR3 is CASSPDSGTGGYGYTF. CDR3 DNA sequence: TGCGCCAGCAGCCCCGACTCCGGGACAGGGGGCTATGGCTACACCTTC.

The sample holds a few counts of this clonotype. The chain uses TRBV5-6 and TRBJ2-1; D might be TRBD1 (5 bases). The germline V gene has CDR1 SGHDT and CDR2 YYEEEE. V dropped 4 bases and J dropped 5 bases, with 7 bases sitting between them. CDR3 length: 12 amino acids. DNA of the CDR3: TGTGCCAGCAGCGCACAGGACAATGAGCAGTTCTTC. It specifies CASSAQDNEQFF.

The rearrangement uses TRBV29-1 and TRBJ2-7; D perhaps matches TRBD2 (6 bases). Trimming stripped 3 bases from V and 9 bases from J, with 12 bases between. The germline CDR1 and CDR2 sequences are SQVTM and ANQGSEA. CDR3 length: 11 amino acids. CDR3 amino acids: CSVEGLGGQYF. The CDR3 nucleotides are TGCAGCGTTGAGGGTCTGGGGGGGCAGTACTTC.

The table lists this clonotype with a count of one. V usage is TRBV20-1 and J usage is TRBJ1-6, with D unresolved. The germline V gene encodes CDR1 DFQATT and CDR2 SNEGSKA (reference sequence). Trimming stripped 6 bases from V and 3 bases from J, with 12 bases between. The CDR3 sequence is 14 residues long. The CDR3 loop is CSAERRDYNSPLHF. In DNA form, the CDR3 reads TGCAGTGCGGAAAGACGGGACTATAATTCACCCCTCCACTTT.

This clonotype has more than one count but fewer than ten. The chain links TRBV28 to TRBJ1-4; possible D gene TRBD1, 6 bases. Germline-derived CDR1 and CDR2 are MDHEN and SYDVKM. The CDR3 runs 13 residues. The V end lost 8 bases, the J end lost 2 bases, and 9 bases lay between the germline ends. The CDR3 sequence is CASGGSTNEKLFF. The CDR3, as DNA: TGTGCCAGCGGGGGCTCCACTAATGAAAAACTGTTTTTT.

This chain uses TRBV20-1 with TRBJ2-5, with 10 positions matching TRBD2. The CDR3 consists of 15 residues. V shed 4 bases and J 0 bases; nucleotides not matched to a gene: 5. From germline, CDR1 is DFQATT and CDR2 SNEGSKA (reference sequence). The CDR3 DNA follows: TGCAGTGCTACCACGACTAGCGGGTACCAAGAGACCCAGTACTTC. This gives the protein CSATTTSGYQETQYF.

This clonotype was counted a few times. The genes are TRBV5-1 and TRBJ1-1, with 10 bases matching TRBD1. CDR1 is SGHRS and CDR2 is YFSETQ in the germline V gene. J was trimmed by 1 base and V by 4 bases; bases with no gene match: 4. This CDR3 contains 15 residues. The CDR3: CASSLTGGRNTEAFF. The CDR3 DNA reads TGCGCCAGCAGCCTGACAGGGGGCAGGAACACTGAAGCTTTCTTT.

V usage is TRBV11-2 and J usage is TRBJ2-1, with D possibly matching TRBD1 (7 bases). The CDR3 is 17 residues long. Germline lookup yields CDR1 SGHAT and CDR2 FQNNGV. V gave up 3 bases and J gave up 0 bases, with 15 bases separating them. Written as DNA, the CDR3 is TGTGCCAGCAGCTTGGGTCCAGGGGGGAGCTCCTACAATGAGCAGTTCTTC. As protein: CASSLGPGGSSYNEQFF.

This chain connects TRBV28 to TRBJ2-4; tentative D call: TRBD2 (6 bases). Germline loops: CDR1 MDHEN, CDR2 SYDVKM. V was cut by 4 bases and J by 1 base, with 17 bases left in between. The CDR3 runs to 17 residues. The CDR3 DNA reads TGTGCCAGCAGTTACACACCCTCCCGGGGGGCCAAAAACATTCAGTACTTC. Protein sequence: CASSYTPSRGAKNIQYF.

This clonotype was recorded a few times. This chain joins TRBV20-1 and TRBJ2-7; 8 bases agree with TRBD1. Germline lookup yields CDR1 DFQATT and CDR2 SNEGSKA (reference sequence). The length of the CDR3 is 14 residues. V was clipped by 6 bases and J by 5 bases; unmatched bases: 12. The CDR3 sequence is CSAGGGRGHHEQYF. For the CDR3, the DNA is TGCAGTGCCGGAGGGGGCAGGGGGCACCACGAGCAGTACTTC.

CDR3 residues: CSARERVNGYTF. CDR3 nucleotide sequence: TGCAGTGCTAGAGAACGAGTTAATGGCTACACCTTC. The chain employs TRBV20-1 and TRBJ1-2; no reliable D call. Trimming cost V 0 bases and J 6 bases, with 8 bases left between them. The germline V gene has CDR1 DFQATT and CDR2 SNEGSKA (reference sequence). The CDR3 sequence is 12 residues long.

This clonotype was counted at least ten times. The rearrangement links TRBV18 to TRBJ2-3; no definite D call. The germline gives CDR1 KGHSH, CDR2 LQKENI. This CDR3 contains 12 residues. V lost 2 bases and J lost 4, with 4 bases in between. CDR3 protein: CASSPSSDTQYF. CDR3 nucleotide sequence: TGTGCCAGCTCACCAAGCTCAGATACGCAGTATTTT.

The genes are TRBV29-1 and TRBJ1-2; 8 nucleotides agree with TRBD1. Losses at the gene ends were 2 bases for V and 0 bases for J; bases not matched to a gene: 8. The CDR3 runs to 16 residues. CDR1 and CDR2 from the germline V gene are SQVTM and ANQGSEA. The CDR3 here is CSVEWTGLEANYGYTF. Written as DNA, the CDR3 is TGCAGCGTTGAATGGACAGGGCTTGAGGCTAACTATGGCTACACCTTC.